The 5 T cell receptor beta chains in this list originate from one sample, sequenced in a study of blood T cells in healthy people across ages. Using a J-beta primer mix together with a sample-barcoded 5' primer, a second PCR was run for about 7 to 12 cycles. Using its own MiXCR run on the 5' RACE reads, TCRdb lists one record per CDR3 protein. The data hold fewer than 1,000,000 distinct CDR3 sequences, with around 50% observed a single time. Material for sequencing was blood. These receptors all come from an elderly man in good health.

This clonotype was counted many times. The rearrangement uses TRBV6-5 and TRBJ2-5; 14 bases are shared with TRBD2. Per the germline V gene, CDR1 is MNHEY and CDR2 is SVGAGI. Trimming removed 6 bases from V and 4 bases from J; junction bases left unmatched: 7. CDR3 size: 16 residues. The CDR3 DNA reads TGTGCCAGCAGCGGGACTAGCGGGAGTATAGGAGAGACCCAGTACTTC. Its translation: CASSGTSGSIGETQYF.

V and J are TRBV7-9 and TRBJ2-1, with a possible D match to TRBD1 (6 bases). In germline, CDR1 is SEHNR, CDR2 FQNEAQ (reference sequence). The V end was cut by 0 bases, the J end by 9 bases, with 9 bases between. The CDR3 loop spans 13 amino acids. This CDR3 reads CASSLAMGAEQFF. DNA of the CDR3: TGTGCCAGCAGCTTAGCAATGGGGGCTGAGCAGTTCTTC.

This clonotype was seen more than once but under ten times. V gene TRBV11-1 combines with J gene TRBJ2-7; D may be TRBD2 (6 bases). The CDR3 sequence is 13 residues long. Germline V CDR1 and CDR2: SGHAT, FQDESV (reference sequence). Trimming pared 5 bases from V and 5 bases from J, leaving 13 bases between. The CDR3 DNA sequence: TGTGCCAGCAGCGTATTCGGGAGCGACGAGCAGTACTTC. It translates to CASSVFGSDEQYF.

The V call is TRBV3-1, the J call TRBJ1-2, with TRBD1 as a possible D gene (5 bases). This CDR3 is built from 14 residues. Trimming stripped 4 bases from V and 7 bases from J, with 16 bases between. Germline V gives CDR1 LGHDT, CDR2 YNNKEL (reference sequence). The CDR3 here is CASSRLRGDGGYTF. In DNA form, the CDR3 reads TGTGCCAGCAGCCGACTGCGAGGGGACGGTGGCTACACCTTC.

This clonotype has only a few counts. The chain combines TRBV6-2 or TRBV6-3 with TRBJ1-2, with a possible D match to TRBD1 (5 bases). The V end lost 5 bases, the J end lost 9 bases, and 19 bases lay between the germline ends. The CDR3 spans 14 residues. Per germline, CDR1 MNHEY and CDR2 SVGEGT. CDR3 sequence reads: CASSHPPTGSSYTF. CDR3 DNA sequence: TGTGCCAGCAGTCACCCTCCTACAGGTTCGAGCTACACCTTC.